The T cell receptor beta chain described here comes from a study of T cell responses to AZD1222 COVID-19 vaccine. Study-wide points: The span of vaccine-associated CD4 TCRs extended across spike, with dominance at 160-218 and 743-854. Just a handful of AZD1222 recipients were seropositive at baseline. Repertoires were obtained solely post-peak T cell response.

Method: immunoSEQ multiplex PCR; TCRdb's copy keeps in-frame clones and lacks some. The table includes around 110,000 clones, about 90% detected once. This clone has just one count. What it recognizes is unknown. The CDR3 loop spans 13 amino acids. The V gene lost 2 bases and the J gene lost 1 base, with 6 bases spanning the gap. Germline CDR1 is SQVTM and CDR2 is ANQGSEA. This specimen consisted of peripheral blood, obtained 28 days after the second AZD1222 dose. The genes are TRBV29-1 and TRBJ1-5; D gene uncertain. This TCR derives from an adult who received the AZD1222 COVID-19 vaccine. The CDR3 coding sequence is TGCAGCGTTGAAACGGGGAGCAATCAGCCCCAGCATTTT. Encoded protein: CSVETGSNQPQHF.